A single sample gave rise to the 4 T cell receptor beta chains below, sequenced in a study of cytomegalovirus exposure and HLA in healthy donors. 60 Vbeta and 13 Jbeta primers were used in PCR. Sequenced by immunoSEQ multiplex PCR; TCRdb stores in-frame clones only, minus some. Of more than 85,000 clones listed, about four fifths are singletons. Sequences were obtained from PBMCs. The receptor set was obtained from a man in his thirties or forties in good health and CMV-seronegative.

The sample holds a few counts of this clone. The rearrangement joins TRBV27 to TRBJ1-5; tentative D call: TRBD1 (6 bases). CDR1 is MNHEY, CDR2 SMNVEV, per germline (reference sequence). The V end was cut by 2 bases, the J end by 0 bases, with 11 bases between. The CDR3 spans 16 residues. Written as DNA, the CDR3 is TGTGCCAGCAGTTTAGGGGGCAGCTATAGCAATCAGCCCCAGCATTTT. Its translation is CASSLGGSYSNQPQHF.

The CDR3 bases are TGTGCCGTTGGACTTTTTGCAACTAATGAAAAACTGTTTTTT. Protein: CAVGLFATNEKLFF. This rearrangement joins TRBV2 to TRBJ1-4; no definite D call. This CDR3 has 14 residues. Trimming took off 11 bases at V and 0 bases at J, with 13 bases between the two ends. Per the germline V gene, CDR1 is SNHLY and CDR2 is FYNNEI.

The chain couples TRBV7-3 to TRBJ2-3; D remains unclear. This CDR3 contains 13 residues. CDR1 is SGHTA and CDR2 is FQGTGA in the germline V gene. V lost 1 base, J lost 8 bases, and 10 bases lay in between. The CDR3, as DNA: TGTGCCAGCAGCTTAAATCCTAGTGGTACGCAGTATTTT. Amino acid sequence: CASSLNPSGTQYF.

V and J are TRBV30 and TRBJ1-1, with D maybe TRBD1 (6 bases). Between the trimmed V and J ends, which lost 0 bases and 0 bases, there was a span of 8 bases. The CDR3 has 14 amino acids. Germline assignment: CDR1 GTSNPN and CDR2 SVGIG (reference sequence). CDR3 sequence reads: CAWSVQGLNTEAFF. For the CDR3, the DNA is TGTGCCTGGAGTGTCCAGGGGTTGAACACTGAAGCTTTCTTT.